These T cell receptor beta chains were read from a single sample in a study of cytomegalovirus exposure and HLA in healthy donors. The table came from immunoSEQ multiplex PCR; TCRdb's copy has only in-frame clones and leaves some out. Of 200,000 to 250,000 clones in the sample, around 89% are singletons; the top ten hold roughly 1%. Sequences were obtained from PBMCs. These TCRs come from a woman aged 18-29 years in good health and CMV-seronegative. The CDR3 runs from the conserved cysteine through the conserved F or W. The order of the fields is V gene, J gene, D gene, clone size, CDR3 DNA, CDR3 protein. A D gene is named only where the DNA matches it firmly. Clone sizes are given selectively: once, few, many, or a class where the clone is expanded.

TRBV5-4	TRBJ2-7	TRBD1	NA	TGTGCCAGCAGCTTTTCGGCAAGGACAGGGGTCACCTACGAGCAGTACTTC	CASSFSARTGVTYEQYF
TRBV10-3	TRBJ1-3	NA	NA	TGTGCCATCAGGAATACAGGGATCTCTGGAAACACCATATATTTT	CAIRNTGISGNTIYF
TRBV7-8	TRBJ1-3	TRBD1	once	TGTGCCAGCAGCTTAGGGTCAGGCAGGGGGGGAAACACCATATATTTT	CASSLGSGRGGNTIYF
TRBV10-1	TRBJ2-1	NA	NA	TGCGCCAGCAGTGGACAGCGGGATAAGGGGGATGAGCAGTTCTTC	CASSGQRDKGDEQFF
TRBV9	TRBJ2-2	TRBD2	NA	TGTGCCAGCAGCGTAGATGGGAGGGACACCGGGGAGCTGTTTTTT	CASSVDGRDTGELFF
TRBV2	TRBJ2-3	TRBD1	NA	TGTGCCAGCAGAGCAACAGGGGGCGCAACTGATACGCAGTATTTT	CASRATGGATDTQYF
TRBV25-1	TRBJ1-5	TRBD1	NA	TGTGCCAGCAGTGAATGGACAGGGAATCAGCCCCAGCATTTT	CASSEWTGNQPQHF
TRBV2	TRBJ1-4	NA	NA	TGTGCCAGCAGTTCCAAAGTCCCGGGACTCGAACTGGATGAAAAACTGTTTTTT	CASSSKVPGLELDEKLFF
TRBV7-9	TRBJ2-3	NA	NA	TGTGCCAGCAGCTTAGGTCTCATCGGGGGGCCCACAGATACGCAGTATTTT	CASSLGLIGGPTDTQYF
TRBV2	TRBJ2-1	TRBD2	once	TGTGCCAGCAGTGACGTCGGGACTAGCGGGAGGAATGAGCAGTTCTTC	CASSDVGTSGRNEQFF
TRBV4-2	TRBJ2-1	NA	once	TGTGCCAGCAGCCAAGAAATCGGAGACGAGCAGTTCTTC	CASSQEIGDEQFF
TRBV18	TRBJ2-1	NA	NA	TGTGCCAGCTCACGAGGGAGTAACAATGAGCAGTTCTTC	CASSRGSNNEQFF
TRBV19	TRBJ1-5	TRBD1	NA	TGTGCCAGCAGGGAAAAGGGGACAGGGGTGGGTCAGCCCCAGCATTTT	CASREKGTGVGQPQHF
TRBV5-6	TRBJ1-4	NA	NA	TGTGCCAGCAGCCAGAGGTACAGGGCTAATGAAAAACTGTTTTTT	CASSQRYRANEKLFF
TRBV7-2	TRBJ1-3	TRBD1	NA	TGTGCCAGCAGCTCAGATTGGACAGGGGGCTCTGGAAACACCATATATTTT	CASSSDWTGGSGNTIYF
TRBV19	TRBJ1-1	TRBD1	NA	TGTGCCAGTAGGGCCGGGACAGGCCCTGAAGCTTTCTTT	CASRAGTGPEAFF
TRBV7-9	TRBJ2-2	TRBD1	NA	TGTGCCACCAAGGGAGGGACAGGGATTACCGGGGAGCTGTTTTTT	CATKGGTGITGELFF
TRBV6-5	TRBJ1-2	NA	NA	TGTGCCAGCAGCTCTACAGGGTCAGGCGGCTACACCTTC	CASSSTGSGGYTF
TRBV5-1	TRBJ2-5	NA	NA	TGCGCCAGCGACAAAGGACTTCCCGGGGAGACCCAGTACTTC	CASDKGLPGETQYF
TRBV7-6	TRBJ2-3	NA	NA	TGTGCCAGCAGCTTAGCGGTCCCCGGAACCACTAAGATGGGTCCAGATACGCAGTATTTT	CASSLAVPGTTKMGPDTQYF
TRBV18	TRBJ1-1	TRBD1	NA	TGTGCCAGCTCACCACCGGGACAGGGTGTTTCGGGGGCAGCTTTCTTT	CASSPPGQGVSGAAFF
TRBV30	TRBJ2-5	NA	NA	TGTGCCTGGAGCCGGTCGAGGGCAGAGACCCAGTACTTC	CAWSRSRAETQYF
TRBV2	TRBJ2-1	NA	NA	TGTGCCAGCAGTGAAGACAGGTCAAGTTACAATGAGCAGTTCTTC	CASSEDRSSYNEQFF
TRBV5-4	TRBJ2-5	TRBD2	once	TGTGCCAGCAGGCCTACTAGCGGGGGGCCCCAAGAGACCCAGTACTTC	CASRPTSGGPQETQYF
TRBV9	TRBJ2-1	TRBD1	once	TGTGCCAGCAGCGCATTCCTAACAGGGGCCAATGAGCAGTTCTTC	CASSAFLTGANEQFF
TRBV6-5	TRBJ2-7	NA	NA	TGTGCCAGCAGTTCTACCTACGAGCAGTACTTC	CASSSTYEQYF
TRBV7-3	TRBJ2-7	NA	NA	TGTGCCAGCAGCTTTGAAGACAGGCCGTCCTACGAGCAGTACTTC	CASSFEDRPSYEQYF
TRBV18	TRBJ2-1	TRBD2	once	TGTGCCAGCTCGAGGGCGGGAGGCGACAATGAGCAGTTCTTC	CASSRAGGDNEQFF
TRBV5-4	TRBJ1-2	NA	once	TGTGCCAGCAGCTGGGGAGGGGAGCGACGGTCGGGTGGCTACACCTTC	CASSWGGERRSGGYTF
TRBV9	TRBJ2-1	TRBD2	NA	TGTGCCAGCAGCGTATCTAGCGGCCCCTACAATGAGCAGTTCTTC	CASSVSSGPYNEQFF
TRBV29-1	TRBJ1-3	TRBD1	NA	TGCAGCGTGCGGGGACAGGGGAATGAAGGGTCTGGAAACACCATATATTTT	CSVRGQGNEGSGNTIYF
TRBV2	TRBJ1-2	TRBD1	NA	TGTGCCAGCAGTGGAGGGACAGGGATCTCCCGAAGTGGTGGCTACACCTTC	CASSGGTGISRSGGYTF
TRBV4-1	TRBJ1-2	NA	NA	TGCGCCAGCAGCCCCTTTGAAGCGACAGGAGGGGGGGGGCCCTATGGCTACACCTTC	CASSPFEATGGGGPYGYTF
TRBV4-3	TRBJ2-7	NA	NA	TGCGCCAGCAGCCAAGTCCGGGGGATTTTCTACGAGCAGTACTTC	CASSQVRGIFYEQYF
TRBV9	TRBJ2-7	TRBD2	NA	TGTGCCAGCAGCGCTAGCGGATCCGGGGGGGAGCAGTACTTC	CASSASGSGGEQYF
TRBV7-9	TRBJ2-7	TRBD2	NA	TGTGCCAGCAGCTTAACCGGACTAGCGGGTTACGAGCAGTACTTC	CASSLTGLAGYEQYF
TRBV5-8	TRBJ2-7	NA	NA	TGTGCCAGCAGCTTGGGCCGCACTGGCGAGCAGTACTTC	CASSLGRTGEQYF
TRBV19	TRBJ1-5	NA	NA	TGTGCCAGTAGCCCACAGGGAGTCGTCGGCAATCAGCCCCAGCATTTT	CASSPQGVVGNQPQHF
TRBV10-2	TRBJ2-7	TRBD2	NA	TGCGCCAGCAGTGAGGCGGGGGAAGACGAGCAGTACTTC	CASSEAGEDEQYF
TRBV10-2	TRBJ2-7	TRBD2	NA	TGCGCCAGCAGTGATTTTACTAGCGGGTCCCCCTACGAGCAGTACTTC	CASSDFTSGSPYEQYF
TRBV14	TRBJ2-7	NA	once	TGTGCCAGCAGCCTCTATTCAGGGTTCGAGCAGTACTTC	CASSLYSGFEQYF
TRBV2	TRBJ1-4	TRBD1	NA	TGTGCCAGCAGTGAAGCTTGGACAGGGTATGAAAAACTGTTTTTT	CASSEAWTGYEKLFF
TRBV7-2	TRBJ2-5	TRBD2	NA	TGTGCCAGCAGCTTATTATGGCGGGGGGGCCGAGAGACCCAGTACTTC	CASSLLWRGGRETQYF
TRBV27	TRBJ1-1	NA	NA	TGTGCCAGCAGTTTAGGGAGGAAGGCTGAAGCTTTCTTT	CASSLGRKAEAFF
TRBV5-1	TRBJ2-1	TRBD1	few	TGCGCCAGCAGCTGGGGACAGGGGGCGGGAACAAGCAATGAGCAGTTCTTC	CASSWGQGAGTSNEQFF
TRBV19	TRBJ1-5	TRBD1	few	TGTGCCAGTAGTATTAAATGGACAGGTGGGAATCAGCCCCAGCATTTT	CASSIKWTGGNQPQHF